This record looks at one TCR beta chain sequence and its context. Antigen specificity is unknown. This entry comes from a study of beta chain features in type 1 diabetes. The study's findings and limits: In the patient group, naive, central memory and Treg TCRB repertoires seemed more alike than in the healthy donor group.

The CDR3 extends over 13 amino acids. V lost 3 bases, J lost 11 bases, and 6 bases stayed unmatched. Germline V gene lookup returns CDR1 KGHSH and CDR2 LQKENI. Expressed TCRB transcripts were sequenced after all isolated RNA was converted to cDNA. Data came from immunoSEQ multiplex PCR; TCRdb stores just in-frame clones and leaves some out. This table holds about 300,000 clones, 7% to 9% found once. The source of this sequence is a woman younger than 30 in good health. The rearrangement uses TRBV18 and TRBJ1-1, with 10 bases lining up with TRBD1. Source material: central memory CD4+ T cells from blood. The CDR3 nucleotides read TGTGCCAGCTCACCGGGGGACAGGGGCTATGCTTTCTTT. Amino acids: CASSPGDRGYAFF.